This T cell receptor beta chain was profiled in a study of cytomegalovirus exposure and HLA in healthy donors. TCRdb keeps only in-frame clones here, not all; method: immunoSEQ multiplex PCR. The sample yields about 73,000 clones, approximately 95% seen once. The CDR3 has 16 residues. Germline V gives CDR1 SNHLY, CDR2 FYNNEI. The J segment lost 4 bases and the V segment lost 3 bases, leaving 11 bases of the junction unmatched. V and J are TRBV2 and TRBJ1-1, with 7 bases that match TRBD1. What was sequenced was PBMCs. This receptor was taken from a man younger than 35 in good health and CMV-seronegative. This chain's CDR3 is CASSELTGPGGTEAFF. Written as DNA, the CDR3 is TGTGCCAGCAGTGAGCTGACCGGGCCAGGGGGCACTGAAGCTTTCTTT.